The clone carrying this T cell receptor beta chain was observed a few times. What it binds is not known. This sample is part of a study of chemoradiotherapy in HPV16-positive cancers. Repertoires were generated with immunoSEQ multiplex PCR, while TCRdb's copy carries only in-frame clones and drops some. The data show just over 15,000 clones, with 77% seen just once and 1% to 1.5% held by the top ten. Study-wide results and limits: Non-HPV-specific T cells did not expand in tumors during treatment, whereas candidate HPV-specific clones and E7-related motifs did. For HPV16-positive patients, expanding HPV-responsive T cells associated with longer recurrence-free survival. HPV-specific T cells were functionally defined from only a couple of HPV16-positive patients.

Germline-derived CDR1 and CDR2 are MNHNY and SVGAGI (reference sequence). The CDR3 covers 13 residues. Trimming took off 4 bases at V and 13 bases at J, with 19 bases between the two ends. The V and J genes are TRBV6-6 and TRBJ1-1; TRBD1 is a possible D gene (6 bases). The specimen was taken from a patient who underwent chemoradiotherapy. The sequence was collected from a human donor with HPV-associated anogenital cancer. The CDR3 sequence is CASSLSRGLEDFF. The CDR3, as DNA: TGTGCCAGCAGTTTAAGCAGGGGCCTGGAGGATTTCTTT.